The 25 T cell receptor beta chains in this list originate from one sample, sequenced in a study of T cells in localized non-small cell lung cancer. Profiling relied on immunoSEQ multiplex PCR, and the TCRdb table lists in-frame clones only, not all of them. Altogether under 70,000 clones are present, about nine tenths being singletons, with the ten largest covering about 5%. This material consisted of peripheral blood, taken before any cancer treatment. The receptor set was obtained from a woman aged 40 to 75 with stage I lung adenocarcinoma.

The chain combines TRBV7-2 with TRBJ1-6; the D is unclear. Germline CDR1 and CDR2: SGHTA and FQGNSA. The CDR3 loop spans 18 amino acids. Deletions cut 3 bases from V and 0 bases from J, with 15 bases between. CDR3 residues: CASSFSLPGSSYNSPLHF. CDR3 in DNA: TGTGCCAGCAGCTTTAGTCTACCCGGATCCTCCTATAATTCACCCCTCCACTTT.

This CDR3 reads CASSPTGGQTDTQYF. CDR3 in DNA: TGTGCCAGCAGTCCAACGGGGGGTCAGACAGATACGCAGTATTTT. The chain joins TRBV6-5 to TRBJ2-3, with 7 bases identical to TRBD2. Germline V CDR1 and CDR2: MNHEY, SVGAGI. With V trimmed by 5 bases and J by 3 bases, 8 bases remained unmatched. The CDR3 contains 15 residues.

The chain is built from TRBV6-6 and TRBJ1-1, with unresolved D. Between the trimmed V and J ends, which lost 6 bases and 5 bases, there was a span of 10 bases. Germline CDR1 MNHNY, CDR2 SVGAGI (reference sequence). The CDR3 contains 12 residues. The CDR3 sequence is CASSPAGTEAFF. The CDR3 region has the DNA TGTGCCAGCAGCCCAGCGGGGACTGAAGCTTTCTTT.

This clone was found a few times. The chain uses TRBV5-6 and TRBJ2-4; 7 positions match TRBD2. This CDR3 spans 12 amino acids. Losses at the gene ends were 0 bases for V and 14 bases for J; bases not matched to a gene: 5. Germline CDR1 reads SGHDT; CDR2 reads YYEEEE. In nucleotides, the CDR3 is TGTGCCAGCAGCTTGGGCGGGGGAGGCGAGTACTTC. Translation gives CASSLGGGGEYF.

The CDR3 bases are TGTGCCAGCAGTGAACGCTCCGAGCAGTACTTC. Translated, it gives CASSERSEQYF. The gene calls are TRBV2 and TRBJ2-7; no firm D call. The CDR3 is 11 amino acids. Germline V lookup: CDR1 SNHLY, CDR2 FYNNEI. The V and J ends lost 2 bases and 6 bases respectively, with 5 bases between them.

This chain joins TRBV12-5 and TRBJ2-5; 7 bases align to TRBD1. This CDR3 is built from 15 residues. Germline V CDR1 and CDR2: LGHNT, FRNRAP. V dropped 7 bases and J dropped 5; count of bases not matched to a gene: 13. The CDR3 nucleotides are TGTGCTAGTGCCCACGGACAGGAGGAAATTGAGACCCAGTACTTC. Protein: CASAHGQEEIETQYF.

V is TRBV28 and J is TRBJ1-3; 9 positions agree with TRBD1. CDR3 length: 16 residues. From germline, CDR1 is MDHEN and CDR2 SYDVKM. J was trimmed by 7 bases and V by 2 bases; bases with no gene match: 9. The CDR3 sequence: CASSLPGQGRRNTIYF. The CDR3, as DNA: TGTGCCAGCAGTTTACCCGGACAGGGGCGTCGGAACACCATATATTTT.

This chain links TRBV4-3 with TRBJ1-4, with D uncertain. This CDR3 comprises 15 residues. Trimming cost V 0 bases and J 6 bases, with 11 bases left between them. Germline loops: CDR1 LGHNA, CDR2 YSLEER. CDR3 residues: CASSQDLGDYEKLFF. DNA of the CDR3: TGCGCCAGCAGCCAAGATCTTGGGGATTATGAAAAACTGTTTTTT.

The chain is built from TRBV2 and TRBJ1-2; D not certain. The CDR3 runs 11 residues. In germline, CDR1 is SNHLY, CDR2 FYNNEI. Trimming removed 6 bases at V and 3 bases at J, with 5 bases between. The CDR3 region has the DNA TGTGCCAGCAGGATGGACTATGGCTACACCTTC. It codes for CASRMDYGYTF. The variable domain in full, completed from reference TRBV2 and TRBJ1-2, reads EPEVTQTPSHQVTQMGQEVILRCVPISNHLYFYWYRQILGQKVEFLVSFYNNEISEKSEIFDDQFSVERPDGSNFTLKIRSTKLEDSAMYFCASRMDYGYTFGSGTRLTVV.

V is TRBV15 and J is TRBJ2-7; D call uncertain. The CDR3 contains 14 residues. CDR1 and CDR2 from the germline V gene are LNHNV and YYDKDF (reference sequence). V lost 0 bases to trimming and J lost 7 bases, with 13 bases between them. CDR3 DNA: TGTGCCACCAGCAGAGATGGGCGTCTGGGGGAGCAGTACTTC. It is translated as CATSRDGRLGEQYF.

The CDR3 DNA reads TGTGCCAGCAGTTTTTTAGATCAGGGGCGCTATGGCTACACCTTC. Its protein product is CASSFLDQGRYGYTF. V usage is TRBV28 and J usage is TRBJ1-2, with D possibly matching TRBD1 (6 bases). Germline-derived CDR1 and CDR2 are MDHEN and SYDVKM. This CDR3 has 15 residues. V shed 3 bases and J shed 4 bases, with 15 bases lying between them.

This clone was observed a single time. The rearrangement links TRBV28 to TRBJ1-4; 11 bases align to TRBD1. V shed 4 bases, J shed 3 bases, and the junction held 4 bases outside the gene matches. CDR3 size: 16 residues. From germline, CDR1 is MDHEN and CDR2 SYDVKM. CDR3 in DNA: TGTGCCAGCAGTTCCGGGACAGGGGGAGCTAATGAAAAACTGTTTTTT. Translated, it gives CASSSGTGGANEKLFF. The variable domain in full, completed from reference TRBV28 and TRBJ1-4, reads DVKVTQSSRYLVKRTGEKVFLECVQDMDHENMFWYRQDPGLGLRLIYFSYDVKMKEKGDIPEGYSVSREKKERFSLILESASTNQTSMYLCASSSGTGGANEKLFFGSGTQLSVL.

The chain uses TRBV2 and TRBJ2-5; D is ambiguous. The CDR3 spans 12 residues. V was cut by 4 bases and J by 5 bases, with 8 bases left in between. Germline-derived CDR1 and CDR2 are SNHLY and FYNNEI. CDR3 DNA sequence: TGTGCCAGCAGTGGTCTTAGGGAGACCCAGTACTTC. Amino acid sequence: CASSGLRETQYF.

This chain joins TRBV19 and TRBJ1-2; D perhaps matches TRBD1 (5 bases). Deletions cut 5 bases from V and 2 bases from J, with 15 bases between. Germline V gives CDR1 LNHDA, CDR2 SQIVND (reference sequence). The CDR3 sequence is 15 residues long. CDR3 sequence (DNA): TGTGCCAGTAGTTTCCCGGGACGGAAGAACTATGGCTACACCTTC. Translated, it gives CASSFPGRKNYGYTF.

The chain uses TRBV7-9 and TRBJ1-4; D is unresolved. The CDR3 is 15 amino acids. Between the trimmed V and J ends, which lost 5 bases and 4 bases, there was a span of 14 bases. The germline gives CDR1 SEHNR, CDR2 FQNEAQ (reference sequence). CDR3 in amino acids: CASSRSRSFNEKLFF. CDR3 DNA sequence: TGTGCCAGCAGCCGGTCCAGGTCCTTTAATGAAAAACTGTTTTTT. Together with reference TRBV7-9 and TRBJ1-4, the CDR3 gives the full variable domain: DTGVSQNPRHKITKRGQNVTFRCDPISEHNRLYWYRQTLGQGPEFLTYFQNEAQLEKSRLLSDRFSAERPKGSFSTLEIQRTEQGDSAMYLCASSRSRSFNEKLFFGSGTQLSVL.

The genes are TRBV7-2 and TRBJ2-1; 9 bases fit TRBD1. The germline gives CDR1 SGHTA, CDR2 FQGNSA. Germline trimming cut 5 bases from V and 8 bases from J; bases unmatched to any gene: 16. The CDR3 has 17 residues. The CDR3: CASSVEGGTGSVYEQFF. Written as DNA, the CDR3 is TGTGCCAGCAGCGTAGAGGGGGGGACAGGGTCGGTTTATGAGCAGTTCTTC.

This chain connects TRBV5-4 to TRBJ2-5; D gene uncertain. V was trimmed by 3 bases and J by 2 bases, leaving 14 bases between them. Germline CDR1 SGHNT, CDR2 YYREEE (reference sequence). The length of the CDR3 is 15 residues. The CDR3 DNA sequence: TGTGCCAGCAGCTGGGGTGGTGGGGTACAAGAGACCCAGTACTTC. It yields the protein CASSWGGGVQETQYF.

CDR3 DNA: TGCGCCAGCAGCCAAGAGGCGGGGGAGGGGACCGGGGAGCTGTTTTTT. This gives the protein CASSQEAGEGTGELFF. The V call is TRBV4-1, the J call TRBJ2-2; 7 nucleotides agree with TRBD2. The CDR3 totals 16 residues. Germline assignment: CDR1 MGHRA and CDR2 YSYEKL. V shed 0 bases, J shed 5 bases, and the junction held 6 bases outside the gene matches.

V is TRBV5-1 and J is TRBJ1-1; TRBD1 might be the D (5 bases). Deletions cut 1 base from V and 5 bases from J, with 12 bases between. The CDR3 extends over 14 amino acids. Germline-derived CDR1 and CDR2 are SGHRS and YFSETQ. The CDR3 here is CASSLSSGRTEAFF. The DNA for the CDR3 is TGCGCCAGCAGCTTGTCGTCAGGGCGGACTGAAGCTTTCTTT.

V and J are TRBV28 and TRBJ2-5; no definite D call. The CDR3 totals 13 residues. Between the trimmed V and J ends, which lost 2 bases and 6 bases, there was a span of 10 bases. CDR1 is MDHEN, CDR2 SYDVKM, per germline. In DNA, the CDR3 is TGTGCCAGCAGTTTACTGGGGATAAAGACCCAGTACTTC. As protein: CASSLLGIKTQYF.

The chain carries TRBV2 and TRBJ1-1, with D hard to call. The CDR3 has 14 amino acids. Trimming left V 6 bases short and J 0 bases short, with 11 bases between. Germline CDR1 is SNHLY and CDR2 is FYNNEI. The CDR3 protein is CASRDDGLNTEAFF. The CDR3 nucleotides are TGTGCCAGCAGGGATGATGGGCTGAACACTGAAGCTTTCTTT.

The chain has TRBV4-1 and TRBJ2-7; 7 nucleotides line up with TRBD1. Trimming removed 1 base from V and 2 bases from J; junction bases left unmatched: 8. Germline loops: CDR1 MGHRA, CDR2 YSYEKL. The CDR3 spans 16 residues. CDR3 bases: TGCGCCAGCAGCCAAGCTTCAGACAGGGTGACCTACGAGCAGTACTTC. It encodes CASSQASDRVTYEQYF.

The CDR3 DNA reads as TGTGCCACCAGCAGGGTGCTAGCGGGGGCCGACTACGAGCAGTACTTC. Its translation: CATSRVLAGADYEQYF. The chain couples TRBV15 to TRBJ2-7; 10 positions match TRBD2. V gave up 3 bases and J gave up 3 bases; unmatched junction bases: 8. Germline assignment: CDR1 LNHNV and CDR2 YYDKDF (reference sequence). This CDR3 is built from 16 residues. Full variable domain (rest looked up from reference TRBV15 and TRBJ2-7): DAMVIQNPRYQVTQFGKPVTLSCSQTLNHNVMYWYQQKSSQAPKLLFHYYDKDFNNEADTPDNFQSRRPNTSFCFLDIRSPGLGDTAMYLCATSRVLAGADYEQYFGPGTRLTVT.

V usage is TRBV18 and J usage is TRBJ1-2; D not certain. Trimming took off 4 bases at V and 5 bases at J, with 14 bases between the two ends. This CDR3 region has 14 residues. Germline V gene lookup returns CDR1 KGHSH and CDR2 LQKENI. The CDR3 loop reads CASSQELGEYGYTF. The CDR3 region has the DNA TGTGCCAGCTCACAAGAACTCGGGGAATATGGCTACACCTTC.

The chain recombines TRBV28 with TRBJ1-1; D unclear. V lost 3 bases to trimming and J lost 0 bases, with 11 bases between them. Looked up from germline, CDR1 is MDHEN and CDR2 is SYDVKM. The CDR3 is 15 residues long. The CDR3 DNA sequence: TGTGCCAGCAGTTTTTTAAGGCTAATGAACACTGAAGCTTTCTTT. It codes for CASSFLRLMNTEAFF.